Below are 23 T cell receptor beta chains sequenced from a single sample in a study of CD8+CD57+ T cells in acquired aplastic anemia. Sequencing involved patients with CD8+CD57+ cell expansion previously shown by flow cytometry. TCR beta VDJ and CDR3 profiling used genomic DNA as template. TCRdb analysed the reads with MiXCR anew, one entry per CDR3 protein. The repertoire holds about 290,000 distinct CDR3 sequences, approximately 60% seen once, with 1% to 1.5% in the top ten. Input material: sorted CD4+, CD8+, or CD8+CD57+ T cells (not recorded which) from PBMCs. These receptors originate from a human donor with aplastic anemia.

This clonotype was found a few times. This chain uses TRBV10-3 with TRBJ2-1, with D tentatively TRBD2 (6 bases). Trimming removed 4 bases at V and 5 bases at J, with 12 bases between. Germline values: CDR1 ENHRY, CDR2 SYGVKD. The CDR3 sequence is 14 residues long. The CDR3: CAISAFSGNNEQFF. DNA for the CDR3: TGTGCCATCAGTGCATTTAGCGGTAACAATGAGCAGTTCTTC.

This clonotype was picked up one time. The missing conserved phenylalanine or tryptophan at the end of this CDR3 makes a read error likely. The chain has TRBV20-1 and TRBJ2-5; weak D call: TRBD2 (7 bases). Trimming left V 3 bases short and J 4 bases short, with 15 bases between. Germline CDR1 is DFQATT and CDR2 is SNEGSKA (reference sequence). The CDR3 sequence is 14 residues long. The CDR3 reads CSARGRGALETQYL. CDR3 DNA sequence: TGCAGTGCTAGGGGCCGGGGGGCATTAGAGACCCAGTACCTC.

The chain joins TRBV19 to TRBJ1-2; D is uncertain. Trimming took off 9 bases at V and 0 bases at J, with 14 bases between the two ends. CDR1 and CDR2 from the germline V gene are LNHDA and SQIVND (reference sequence). The CDR3 contains 14 residues. The CDR3 DNA follows: TGTGCCAGCGCGGTAGCAGCAGCTAACTATGGCTACACCTTC. Translated, it gives CASAVAAANYGYTF.

V gene TRBV9 combines with J gene TRBJ1-2; tentative D call: TRBD1 (5 bases). Germline CDR1 and CDR2: SGDLS and YYNGEE. CDR3 length: 15 residues. V lost 4 bases and J 8 bases, leaving 21 bases between the germline ends. CDR3 bases: TGTGCCAGCAGCTTCGAGGTAGGGGTGTTGGGCGGCTACACCTTC. This codes for CASSFEVGVLGGYTF.

The sample holds many counts of this clonotype. This rearrangement joins TRBV20-1 to TRBJ2-3, with 8 bases matching TRBD2. The CDR3 has 16 residues. Losses at the gene ends were 1 base for V and 0 bases for J; bases not matched to a gene: 6. The germline V gene has CDR1 DFQATT and CDR2 SNEGSKA (reference sequence). The CDR3: CSARAGGPSSTDTQYF. In DNA, the CDR3 is TGCAGTGCTAGAGCGGGGGGGCCAAGCAGCACAGATACGCAGTATTTT.

The J gene is TRBJ2-5, the V gene TRBV2; 11 bases match TRBD1. Germline values: CDR1 SNHLY, CDR2 FYNNEI. This CDR3 contains 15 residues. V shed 6 bases, J shed 1 base, and the junction held 4 bases outside the gene matches. CDR3: CASREDRGPQETQYF. CDR3 sequence (DNA): TGTGCCAGCAGGGAGGACAGGGGGCCCCAAGAGACCCAGTACTTC.

The chain is built from TRBV12-3 or TRBV12-4 and TRBJ2-7, with TRBD2 identical over 10 bases. The CDR3 contains 13 residues. CDR3 in DNA: TGTGCCAGCAGAACTAGCGGGGCCTACGGGCAGTACGTC. It specifies CASRTSGAYGQYV.

CDR3 nucleotide sequence: TGTGCCAGCAGCCAAGATAAGGGAGGAACCCTCCACTTT. Its protein product is CASSQDKGGTLHF. The J gene is TRBJ1-6, the V gene TRBV14; D is ambiguous. The germline V and J ends were trimmed by 0 bases and 14 bases, with 11 bases remaining between them. CDR1 SGHDN and CDR2 FVKESK come from the germline V gene. The CDR3 sequence is 13 residues long.

This clonotype showed up many times. The chain recombines TRBV6-1 with TRBJ2-2; D ambiguous. The CDR3 is made up of 13 amino acids. V lost 8 bases to trimming and J lost 2 bases, with 9 bases between them. Germline V gene data show CDR1 as MNHNS and CDR2 as SASEGT. CDR3 in DNA: TGTGCCAGCCGGAGTGAAAACACCGGGGAGCTGTTTTTT. Its translation: CASRSENTGELFF.

The chain has TRBV10-1 and TRBJ1-4; 8 bases line up with TRBD1. V shed 4 bases and J 3 bases; nucleotides not matched to a gene: 7. The CDR3 length is 16 residues. CDR1 is WNHNN, CDR2 SYGVQD, per germline (reference sequence). The CDR3 loop is CASSGQGMAANEKLFF. CDR3 in DNA: TGCGCCAGCAGTGGACAGGGGATGGCGGCTAATGAAAAACTGTTTTTT.

This clonotype has just a few counts. This CDR3 is missing its conserved last phenylalanine or tryptophan, likely due to a read error. Because the CDR3's place on the DNA is in doubt, the DNA is left out and the CDR3 is given as listed by TCRdb. The gene calls are TRBV20-1 and TRBJ2-1; no check of the table's D call, TRBD2, against the DNA was made. Ends included, the CDR3 has 8 residues. Germline values: CDR1 DFQATT, CDR2 SNEGSKA (reference sequence). CDR3 loop: CSAASGTS.

The CDR3 here is CASSLGQGDIQPQHF. The CDR3 region has the DNA TGTGCCAGCAGCTTAGGACAGGGGGATATTCAGCCCCAGCATTTT. This chain links TRBV7-2 with TRBJ1-5; 9 bases are a match to TRBD1. Looked up from germline, CDR1 is SGHTA and CDR2 is FQGNSA. Trimming removed 1 base from V and 6 bases from J; junction bases left unmatched: 4. CDR3 length: 15 residues.

The chain links TRBV10-3 to TRBJ2-3; the match to TRBD2 covers 8 bases. V was clipped by 4 bases and J by 2 bases; unmatched bases: 5. The CDR3 is 15 amino acids. Germline V CDR1 and CDR2: ENHRY, SYGVKD. The DNA of the CDR3 is TGTGCCATCAGTGGAGCGGGAGTAAACACAGATACGCAGTATTTT. As protein: CAISGAGVNTDTQYF.

This clonotype was detected a few times. V is TRBV7-3 and J is TRBJ1-1, with D tentatively TRBD1 (6 bases). Germline V lookup: CDR1 SGHTA, CDR2 FQGTGA. The germline V and J ends were trimmed by 0 bases and 1 base, with 15 bases remaining between them. The CDR3 is made up of 17 amino acids. The CDR3 DNA reads as TGTGCCAGCAGCTTAACGTTAGGGGGGGCAGCGAACACTGAAGCTTTCTTT. Residues: CASSLTLGGAANTEAFF.

The chain couples TRBV7-7 to TRBJ2-3, with TRBD2 matching 7 bases. The CDR3 has 15 amino acids. Germline CDR1 and CDR2: SSHAT and FNYEAQ (reference sequence). CDR3 protein: CASGLSGASTDTQYF. In nucleotides, the CDR3 is TGTGCTAGCGGCCTAAGCGGGGCGAGCACAGATACGCAGTATTTT.

This clonotype was observed at least ten times. This chain connects TRBV6-5 to TRBJ1-2; D not resolved. This CDR3 has 14 amino acids. Germline CDR1 and CDR2: MNHEY and SVGAGI. V dropped 5 bases and J dropped 4 bases, with 14 bases sitting between them. The CDR3, as DNA: TGTGCCAGCAGTCGCCAGAAGGACGGCTATGGCTACACCTTC. Its protein product is CASSRQKDGYGYTF.

CDR3 in amino acids: CASSPSSGTPDTQYF. The CDR3 nucleotides read TGTGCCAGCAGCCCCTCTAGCGGGACGCCAGATACGCAGTATTTT. The chain uses TRBV9 and TRBJ2-3; 9 bases are a match to TRBD2. The CDR3 has 15 residues. Germline V CDR1 and CDR2: SGDLS, YYNGEE. V was pared by 4 bases and J by 4 bases, with 7 bases of the junction left unmatched.

The J gene is TRBJ1-5, the V gene TRBV19; 9 bases are a match to TRBD1. CDR1 and CDR2 from the germline V gene are LNHDA and SQIVND (reference sequence). V lost 6 bases, J lost 7 bases, and 10 bases stayed unmatched. This CDR3 is built from 15 residues. DNA of the CDR3: TGTGCCAGTAGGAGTACCGGGACAGGGAACCAGCCCCAGCATTTT. Amino acids: CASRSTGTGNQPQHF.

The chain is built from TRBV7-2 and TRBJ2-1, with TRBD1 as a possible D gene (6 bases). The CDR3 is 15 residues long. Germline CDR1 reads SGHTA; CDR2 reads FQGNSA. The ends were cut back, 2 bases at V and 10 bases at J, with 18 bases in the middle. The CDR3 DNA reads TGTGCCAGCAGCTTAAGGGACGGGGACACGGACGAGCAGTTCTTC. Amino acid sequence: CASSLRDGDTDEQFF.

This clonotype appeared a few times. This chain connects TRBV12-3 or TRBV12-4 to TRBJ2-5; TRBD2 might be the D (6 bases). V was clipped by 1 base and J by 0 bases, with 9 bases between them. The CDR3 is 15 amino acids. The CDR3 loop is CASSLGAGYQETQYF. CDR3 bases: TGTGCCAGCAGTTTAGGGGCGGGGTACCAAGAGACCCAGTACTTC.

J is TRBJ1-5 and V is TRBV20-1, with D possibly TRBD1 on 6 matching bases. Germline V gene lookup returns CDR1 DFQATT and CDR2 SNEGSKA (reference sequence). The CDR3 runs to 15 residues. Here the CDR3 DNA reads TGCGACCGGCGACCGGCGGACAGCTTGAATCAGCCCCAGCATTTT. This sequence encodes CDRRPADSLNQPQHF.

The chain is built from TRBV7-9 and TRBJ2-7; the match to TRBD2 covers 7 bases. Germline V gives CDR1 SEHNR, CDR2 FQNEAQ (reference sequence). Germline trimming cut 8 bases from V and 2 bases from J; bases unmatched to any gene: 12. The CDR3 runs to 15 residues. This CDR3 reads CASLQEASGTYEQYF. The CDR3 nucleotides are TGTGCCAGCCTCCAGGAGGCTAGCGGAACCTACGAGCAGTACTTC.

At least ten counts were recorded for this clonotype. The rearrangement joins TRBV19 to TRBJ1-6; TRBD1 matches 12 bases. The CDR3 has 17 amino acids. Trimming cost V 3 bases and J 7 bases; bases outside gene matches: 7. Germline-derived CDR1 and CDR2 are LNHDA and SQIVND (reference sequence). In nucleotides, the CDR3 is TGTGCCAGTAGTATGTTGGGACAGGGGGCGAAAAATTCACCCCTCCACTTT. Amino acids: CASSMLGQGAKNSPLHF.